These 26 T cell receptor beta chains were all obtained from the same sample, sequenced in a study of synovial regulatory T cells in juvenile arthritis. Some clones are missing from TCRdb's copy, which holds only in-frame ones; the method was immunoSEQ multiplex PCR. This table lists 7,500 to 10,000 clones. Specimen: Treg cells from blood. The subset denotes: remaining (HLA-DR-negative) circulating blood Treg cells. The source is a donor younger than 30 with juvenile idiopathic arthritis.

CDR3 sequence: CASRLAWDTEAFF. The genes are TRBV7-3 and TRBJ1-1. CDR1 is SGHTA and CDR2 is FQGTGA in the germline V gene. The CDR3 runs 13 residues. DNA was not recorded.

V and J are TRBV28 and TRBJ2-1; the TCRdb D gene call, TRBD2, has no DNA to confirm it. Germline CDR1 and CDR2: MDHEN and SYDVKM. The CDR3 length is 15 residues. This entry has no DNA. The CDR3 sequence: CASSLDSGRNNEQFF.

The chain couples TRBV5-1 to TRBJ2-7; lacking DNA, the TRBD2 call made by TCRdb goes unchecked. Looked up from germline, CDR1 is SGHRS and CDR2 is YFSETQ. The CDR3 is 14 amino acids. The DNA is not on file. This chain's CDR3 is CASSPGLFPYEQYF.

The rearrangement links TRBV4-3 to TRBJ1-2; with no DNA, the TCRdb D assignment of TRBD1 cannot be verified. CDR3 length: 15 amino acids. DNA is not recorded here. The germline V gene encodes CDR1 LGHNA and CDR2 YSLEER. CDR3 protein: CASSQVHRVIGGYTF.

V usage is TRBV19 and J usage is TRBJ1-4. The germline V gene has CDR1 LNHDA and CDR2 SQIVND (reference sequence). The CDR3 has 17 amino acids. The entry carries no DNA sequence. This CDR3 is CASSPGRRTSTNEKLFF.

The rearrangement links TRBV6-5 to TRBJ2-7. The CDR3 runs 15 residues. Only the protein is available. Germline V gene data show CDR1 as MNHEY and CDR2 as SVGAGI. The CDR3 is CASSPRFISSYEQYF.

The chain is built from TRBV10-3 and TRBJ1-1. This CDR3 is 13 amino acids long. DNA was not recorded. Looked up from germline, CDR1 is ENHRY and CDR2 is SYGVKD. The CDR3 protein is CAISERSRAEAFF.

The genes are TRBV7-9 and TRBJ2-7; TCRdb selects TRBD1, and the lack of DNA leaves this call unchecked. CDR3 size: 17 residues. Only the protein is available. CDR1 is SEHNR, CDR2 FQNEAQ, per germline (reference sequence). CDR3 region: CASSLRGQGSIPYEQYF.

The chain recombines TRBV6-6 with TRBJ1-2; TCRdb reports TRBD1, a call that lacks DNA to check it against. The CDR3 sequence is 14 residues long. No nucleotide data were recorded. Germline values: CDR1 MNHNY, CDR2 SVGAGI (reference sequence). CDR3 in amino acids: CASSYSRGSYGYTF.

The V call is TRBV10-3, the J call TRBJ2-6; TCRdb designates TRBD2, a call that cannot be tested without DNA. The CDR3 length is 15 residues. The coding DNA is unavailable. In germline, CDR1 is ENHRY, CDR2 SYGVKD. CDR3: CATGSDPSGANVLTF.

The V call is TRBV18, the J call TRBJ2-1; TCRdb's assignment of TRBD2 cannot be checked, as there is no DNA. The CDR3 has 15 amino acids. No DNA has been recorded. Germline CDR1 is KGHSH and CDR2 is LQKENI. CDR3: CASSPSRGGANEQFF.

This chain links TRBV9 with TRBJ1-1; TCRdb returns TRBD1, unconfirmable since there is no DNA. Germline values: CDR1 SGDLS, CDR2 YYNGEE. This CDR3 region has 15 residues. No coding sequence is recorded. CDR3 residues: CASSVGTTANTEAFF.

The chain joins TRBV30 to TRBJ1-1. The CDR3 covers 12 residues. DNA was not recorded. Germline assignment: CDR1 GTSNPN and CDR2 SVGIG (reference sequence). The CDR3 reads CAWSVGNTEAFF. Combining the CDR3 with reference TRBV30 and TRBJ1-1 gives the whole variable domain SQTIHQWPATLVQPVGSPLSLECTVEGTSNPNLYWYRQAAGRGLQLLFYSVGIGQISSEVPQNLSASRPQDRQFILSSKKLLLSDSGFYLCAWSVGNTEAFFGQGTRLTVV.

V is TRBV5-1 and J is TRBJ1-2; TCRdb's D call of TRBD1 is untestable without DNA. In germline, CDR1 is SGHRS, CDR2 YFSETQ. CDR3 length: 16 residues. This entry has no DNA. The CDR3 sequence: CASSPSPGHLNYGYTF.

The CDR3 protein is CASSPGGLWGYTF. The rearrangement joins TRBV19 to TRBJ1-2. The CDR3 consists of 13 residues. No DNA appears here. Germline CDR1 and CDR2: LNHDA and SQIVND (reference sequence).

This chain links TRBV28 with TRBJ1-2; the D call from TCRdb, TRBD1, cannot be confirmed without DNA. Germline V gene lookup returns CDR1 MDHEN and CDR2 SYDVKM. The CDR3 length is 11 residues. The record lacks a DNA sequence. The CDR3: CASRANYGYTF.

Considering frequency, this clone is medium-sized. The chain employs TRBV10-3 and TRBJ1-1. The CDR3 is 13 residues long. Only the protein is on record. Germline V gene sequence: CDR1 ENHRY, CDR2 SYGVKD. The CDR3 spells CAISYGSNTEAFF.

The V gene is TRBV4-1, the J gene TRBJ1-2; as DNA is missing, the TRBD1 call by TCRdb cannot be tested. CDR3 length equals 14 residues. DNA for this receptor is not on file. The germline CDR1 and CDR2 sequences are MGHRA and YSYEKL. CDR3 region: CASSPPTGNYGYTF.

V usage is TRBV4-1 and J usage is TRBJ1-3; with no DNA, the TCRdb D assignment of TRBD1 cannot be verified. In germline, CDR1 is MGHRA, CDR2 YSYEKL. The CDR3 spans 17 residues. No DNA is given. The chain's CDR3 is CASSQDPQGISGNTIYF.

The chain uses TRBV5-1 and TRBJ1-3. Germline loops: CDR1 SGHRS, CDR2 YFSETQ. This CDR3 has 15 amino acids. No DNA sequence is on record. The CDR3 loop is CASSGPGGSGNTIYF.

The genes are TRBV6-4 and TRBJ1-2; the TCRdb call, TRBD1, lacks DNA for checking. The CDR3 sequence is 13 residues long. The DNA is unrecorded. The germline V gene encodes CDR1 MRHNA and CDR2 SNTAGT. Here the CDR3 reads CASSVGQGYGYTF.

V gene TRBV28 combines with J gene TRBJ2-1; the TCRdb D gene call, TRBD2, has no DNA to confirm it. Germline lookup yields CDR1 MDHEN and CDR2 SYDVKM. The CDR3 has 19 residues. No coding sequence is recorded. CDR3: CASSLWAPRGLAGRNEQFF.

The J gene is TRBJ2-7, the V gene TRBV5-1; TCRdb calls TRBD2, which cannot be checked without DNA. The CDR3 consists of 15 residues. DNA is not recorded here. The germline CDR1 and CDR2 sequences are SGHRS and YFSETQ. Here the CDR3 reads CASSLEAGGRYEQYF.

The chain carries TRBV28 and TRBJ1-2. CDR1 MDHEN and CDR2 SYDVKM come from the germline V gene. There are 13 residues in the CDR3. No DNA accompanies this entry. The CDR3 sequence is CASSRGGNYGYTF.

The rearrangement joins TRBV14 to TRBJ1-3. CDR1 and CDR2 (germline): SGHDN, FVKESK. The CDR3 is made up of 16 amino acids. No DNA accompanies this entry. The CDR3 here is CASSPLGPSSGNTIYF.

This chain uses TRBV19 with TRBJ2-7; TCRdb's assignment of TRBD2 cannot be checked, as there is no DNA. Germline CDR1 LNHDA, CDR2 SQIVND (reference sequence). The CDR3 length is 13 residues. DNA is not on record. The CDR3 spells CASRLAGVYEQYF.